Shown below are 12 T cell receptor beta chains from a single sample sequenced in a study of OX40 agonist ivuxolimab in advanced cancers. Assay: immunoSEQ multiplex PCR; the TCRdb copy retains only in-frame clones and omits some. This table holds 90,000 or so clones, roughly 89% found once. This sample comprised CD4+ or CD8+ T cells sorted from blood, obtained in a trial of the OX40 agonist ivuxolimab. The receptors here all came from an adult with an advanced solid tumor such as melanoma, head and neck, liver or kidney cancer.

The CDR3 here is CASSSTGDEQYF. Written as DNA, the CDR3 is TGTGCCAGCAGTTCTACAGGGGACGAGCAGTACTTC. The V gene is TRBV28, the J gene TRBJ2-7, with 7 bases lining up with TRBD1. The CDR3 is 12 amino acids. CDR1 MDHEN and CDR2 SYDVKM come from the germline V gene. V shed 4 bases, J shed 5 bases, and the junction held 2 bases outside the gene matches.

The chain has TRBV4-2 and TRBJ1-2; TRBD1 matches 7 bases. Germline-derived CDR1 and CDR2 are LGHNA and YNFKEQ. The CDR3 totals 14 residues. V gave up 0 bases and J gave up 4 bases; unmatched junction bases: 2. The DNA for the CDR3 is TGTGCCAGCAGCCAAGAACAGGGGAGCTATGGCTACACCTTC. The encoded protein is CASSQEQGSYGYTF.

The chain is built from TRBV7-2 and TRBJ2-5, with D tentatively TRBD1 or TRBD2 (5 bases each). The germline V gene encodes CDR1 SGHTA and CDR2 FQGNSA. The V end was cut by 0 bases, the J end by 0 bases, with 8 bases between. The CDR3 length is 15 residues. DNA of the CDR3: TGTGCCAGCAGCTTAGCGGGACGGTACCAAGAGACCCAGTACTTC. Its translation: CASSLAGRYQETQYF.

V is TRBV9 and J is TRBJ2-1, with 9 bases lining up with TRBD2. Germline loops: CDR1 SGDLS, CDR2 YYNGEE. V lost 1 base, J lost 7 bases, and 6 bases stayed unmatched. The CDR3 loop spans 15 amino acids. CDR3 residues: CASSVISGSRNEQFF. DNA for the CDR3: TGTGCCAGCAGCGTAATTAGCGGGAGTAGGAATGAGCAGTTCTTC.

This clone came up a few times. The J gene is TRBJ2-7, the V gene TRBV29-1; D is undetermined. The CDR3 length is 10 residues. V was cut by 2 bases and J by 7 bases, with 6 bases left in between. CDR1 and CDR2 from the germline V gene are SQVTM and ANQGSEA. The CDR3 nucleotides read TGCAGCGTTGAAACCGGGGAGCAGTACTTC. Translated, it gives CSVETGEQYF.

The chain uses TRBV5-1 and TRBJ1-1, with D possibly TRBD1 on 6 matching bases. This CDR3 spans 13 amino acids. Germline CDR1 SGHRS, CDR2 YFSETQ. V gave up 3 bases and J gave up 1 base, with 7 bases separating them. In DNA form, the CDR3 reads TGCGCCAGCAGCTCGGGACAGAACACTGAAGCTTTCTTT. Amino acids: CASSSGQNTEAFF.

The rearrangement joins TRBV5-1 to TRBJ1-2; D ambiguous. V lost 0 bases and J lost 8, with 8 bases in between. The length of the CDR3 is 12 residues. The germline V gene has CDR1 SGHRS and CDR2 YFSETQ. The CDR3, as DNA: TGCGCCAGCAGCTTGGACGGTACGGGCTACACCTTC. This sequence encodes CASSLDGTGYTF.

The chain is built from TRBV28 and TRBJ1-2; 9 nucleotides line up with TRBD1. The CDR3 has 14 amino acids. The V and J ends lost 4 bases and 8 bases, in that order; junction bases with no gene match: 8. Germline loops: CDR1 MDHEN, CDR2 SYDVKM. The CDR3 sequence is CASSSGQGYGGYTF. The CDR3 DNA is TGTGCCAGCAGTTCGGGACAGGGATATGGCGGCTACACCTTC.

This clone appeared once. The chain is built from TRBV7-2 and TRBJ1-4, with TRBD1 identical over 7 bases. V was pared by 5 bases and J by 8 bases, with 8 bases of the junction left unmatched. The germline CDR1 and CDR2 sequences are SGHTA and FQGNSA. The CDR3 covers 14 residues. The CDR3 nucleotides are TGTGCCAGCAGCCCCCAAAGGGGGCGAGAAAAACTGTTTTTT. As protein: CASSPQRGREKLFF.

The rearrangement links TRBV19 to TRBJ2-5; 16 nucleotides line up with TRBD2. This CDR3 is 18 amino acids long. Germline V CDR1 and CDR2: LNHDA, SQIVND (reference sequence). V dropped 6 bases and J dropped 5; count of bases not matched to a gene: 12. This chain's CDR3 is CASSPGTSGRATGETQYF. The CDR3 DNA sequence: TGTGCCAGTAGCCCCGGGACTAGCGGGAGGGCTACGGGGGAGACCCAGTACTTC.

The rearrangement joins TRBV7-2 to TRBJ2-3, with D possibly matching TRBD1 (6 bases). CDR3 length equals 16 residues. V lost 2 bases and J lost 1, with 13 bases in between. Germline V lookup: CDR1 SGHTA, CDR2 FQGNSA. In nucleotides, the CDR3 is TGTGCCAGCAGCTTAATGGGGGCAGGCGGCACAGATACGCAGTATTTT. Its protein is CASSLMGAGGTDTQYF.

V gene TRBV7-9 combines with J gene TRBJ1-6; D is ambiguous. The germline gives CDR1 SEHNR, CDR2 FQNEAQ (reference sequence). Between the trimmed V and J ends, which lost 4 bases and 8 bases, there was a span of 24 bases. The CDR3 has 18 amino acids. The CDR3 DNA is TGTGCCAGCAGCTCGGGTAGATCGCGCACGGAGCGGTATTCACCCCTCCACTTT. Translation: CASSSGRSRTERYSPLHF.